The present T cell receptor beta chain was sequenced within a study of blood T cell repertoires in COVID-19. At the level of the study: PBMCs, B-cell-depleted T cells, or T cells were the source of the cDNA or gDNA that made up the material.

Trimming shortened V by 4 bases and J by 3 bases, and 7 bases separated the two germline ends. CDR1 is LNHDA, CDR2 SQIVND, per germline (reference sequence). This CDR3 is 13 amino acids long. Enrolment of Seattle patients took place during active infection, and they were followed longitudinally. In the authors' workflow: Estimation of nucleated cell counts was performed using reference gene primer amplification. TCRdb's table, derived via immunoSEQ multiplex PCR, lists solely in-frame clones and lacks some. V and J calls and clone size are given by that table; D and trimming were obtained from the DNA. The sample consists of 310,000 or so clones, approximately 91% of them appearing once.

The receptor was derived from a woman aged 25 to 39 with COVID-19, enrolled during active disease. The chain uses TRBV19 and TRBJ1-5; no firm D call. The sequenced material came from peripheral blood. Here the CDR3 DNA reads TGTGCCAGTAGTAGCCTAAACAATCAGCCCCAGCATTTT. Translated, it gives CASSSLNNQPQHF. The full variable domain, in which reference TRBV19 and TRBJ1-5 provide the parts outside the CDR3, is DGGITQSPKYLFRKEGQNVTLSCEQNLNHDAMYWYRQDPGQGLRLIYYSQIVNDFQKGDIAEGYSVSREKKESFPLTVTSAQKNPTAFYLCASSSLNNQPQHFGDGTRLSIL.